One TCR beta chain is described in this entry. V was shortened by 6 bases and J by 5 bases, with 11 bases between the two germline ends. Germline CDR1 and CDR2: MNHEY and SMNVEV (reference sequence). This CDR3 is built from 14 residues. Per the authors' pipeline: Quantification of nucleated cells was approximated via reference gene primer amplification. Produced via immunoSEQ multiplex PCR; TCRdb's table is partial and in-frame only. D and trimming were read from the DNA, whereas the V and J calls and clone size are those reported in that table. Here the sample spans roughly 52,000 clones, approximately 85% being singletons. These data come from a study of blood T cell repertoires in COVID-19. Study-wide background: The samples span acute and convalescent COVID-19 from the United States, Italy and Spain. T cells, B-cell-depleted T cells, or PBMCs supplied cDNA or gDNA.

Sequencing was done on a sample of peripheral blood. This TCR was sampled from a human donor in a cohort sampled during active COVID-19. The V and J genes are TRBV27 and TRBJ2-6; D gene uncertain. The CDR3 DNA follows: TGTGCCAGCAGCTCGTTCGTCTGGGCCAACGTCCTGACTTTC. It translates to CASSSFVWANVLTF.